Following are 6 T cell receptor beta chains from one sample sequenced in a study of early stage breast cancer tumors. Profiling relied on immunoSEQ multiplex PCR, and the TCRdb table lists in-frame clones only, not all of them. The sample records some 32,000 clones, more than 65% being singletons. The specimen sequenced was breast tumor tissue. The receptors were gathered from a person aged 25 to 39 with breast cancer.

CDR3 loop: CASSLRPNTEAFF. In DNA, the CDR3 is TGTGCCAGCAGTTTACGGCCGAACACTGAAGCTTTCTTT. The genes are TRBV27 and TRBJ1-1; no clear D. Per germline, CDR1 MNHEY and CDR2 SMNVEV (reference sequence). V dropped 2 bases and J dropped 1 base, with 5 bases sitting between them. The CDR3 is made up of 13 amino acids.

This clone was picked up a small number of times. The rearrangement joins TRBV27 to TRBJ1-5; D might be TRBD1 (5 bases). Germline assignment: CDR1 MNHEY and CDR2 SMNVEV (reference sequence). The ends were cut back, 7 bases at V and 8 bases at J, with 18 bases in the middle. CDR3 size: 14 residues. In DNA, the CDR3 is TGTGCCAGCACCTTACGAAGGGGAGAGGAGCCCCAGCATTTT. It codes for CASTLRRGEEPQHF.

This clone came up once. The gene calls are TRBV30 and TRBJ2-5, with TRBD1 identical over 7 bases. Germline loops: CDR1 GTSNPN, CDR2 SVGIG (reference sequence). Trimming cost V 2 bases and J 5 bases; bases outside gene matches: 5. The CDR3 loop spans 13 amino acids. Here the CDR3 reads CAWSRGGEETQYF. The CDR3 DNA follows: TGTGCCTGGAGTAGAGGGGGCGAGGAGACCCAGTACTTC.

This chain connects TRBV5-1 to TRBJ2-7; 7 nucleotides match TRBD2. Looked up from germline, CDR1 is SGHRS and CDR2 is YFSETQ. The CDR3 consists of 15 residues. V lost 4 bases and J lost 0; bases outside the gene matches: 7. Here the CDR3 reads CASSPGGGISYEQYF. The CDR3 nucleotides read TGCGCCAGCAGCCCAGGCGGGGGTATCTCCTACGAGCAGTACTTC.

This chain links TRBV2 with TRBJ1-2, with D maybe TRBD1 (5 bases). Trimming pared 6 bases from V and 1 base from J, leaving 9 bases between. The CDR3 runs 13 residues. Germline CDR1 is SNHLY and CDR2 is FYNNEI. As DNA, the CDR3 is TGTGCCAGCAGGTCGGGACTTAACTATGGCTACACCTTC. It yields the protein CASRSGLNYGYTF.

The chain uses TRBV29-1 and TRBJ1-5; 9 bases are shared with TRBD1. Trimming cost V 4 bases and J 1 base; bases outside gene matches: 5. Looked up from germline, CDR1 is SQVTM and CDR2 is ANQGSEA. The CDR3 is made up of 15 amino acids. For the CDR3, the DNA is TGCAGCGTTGGACAGGGGGGATCGAGCAATCAGCCCCAGCATTTT. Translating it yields CSVGQGGSSNQPQHF. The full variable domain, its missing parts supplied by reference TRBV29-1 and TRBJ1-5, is SAVISQKPSRDICQRGTSLTIQCQVDSQVTMMFWYRQQPGQSLTLIATANQGSEATYESGFVIDKFPISRPNLTFSTLTVSNMSPEDSSIYLCSVGQGGSSNQPQHFGDGTRLSIL.